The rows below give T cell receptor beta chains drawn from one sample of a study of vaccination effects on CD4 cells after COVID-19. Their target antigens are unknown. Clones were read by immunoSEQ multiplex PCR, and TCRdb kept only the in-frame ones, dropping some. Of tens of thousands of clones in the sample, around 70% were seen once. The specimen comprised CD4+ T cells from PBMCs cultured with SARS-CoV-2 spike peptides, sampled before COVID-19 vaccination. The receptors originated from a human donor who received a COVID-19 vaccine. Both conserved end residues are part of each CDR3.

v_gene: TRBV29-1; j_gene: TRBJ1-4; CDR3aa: CSVASRFGEKLFF
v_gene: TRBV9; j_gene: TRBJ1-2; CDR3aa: CASSVTTGRDPSGYTF
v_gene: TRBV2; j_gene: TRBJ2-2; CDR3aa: CASKTGVGTGELFF
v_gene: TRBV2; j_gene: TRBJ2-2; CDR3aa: CASKEIGWPNTGELFF
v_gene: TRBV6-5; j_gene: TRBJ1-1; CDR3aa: CASTTGGLGSLF
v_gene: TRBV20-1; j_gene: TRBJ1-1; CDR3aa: CSASRQEAFF
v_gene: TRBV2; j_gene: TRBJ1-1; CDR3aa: CASRAGARENTEAFF
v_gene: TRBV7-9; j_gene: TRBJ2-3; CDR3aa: CASSLEGPGDTQYF
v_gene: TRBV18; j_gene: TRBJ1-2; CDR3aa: CASSPPVGGSGYTF
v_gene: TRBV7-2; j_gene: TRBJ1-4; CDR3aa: CASSQELNEKLFF
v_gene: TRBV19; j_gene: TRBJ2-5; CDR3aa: CASSIDGQETQYF
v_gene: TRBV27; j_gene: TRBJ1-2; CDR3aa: CASSDRTGPSGGYTF
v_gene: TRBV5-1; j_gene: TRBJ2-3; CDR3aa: CASSAVDTQYF
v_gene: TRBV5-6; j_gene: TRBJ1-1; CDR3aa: CASSWPGVNTEAFF
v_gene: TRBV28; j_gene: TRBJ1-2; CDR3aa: CASSLRGYGYTF
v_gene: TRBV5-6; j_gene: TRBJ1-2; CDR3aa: CASTIPLGDNYGYTF
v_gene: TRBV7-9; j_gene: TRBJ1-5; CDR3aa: CASSLRGQGDQPQHF
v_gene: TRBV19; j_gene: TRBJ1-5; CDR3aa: CASSPRTGGSNQPQHF
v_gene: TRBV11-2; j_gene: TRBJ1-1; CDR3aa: CASSLDPAANTEAFF
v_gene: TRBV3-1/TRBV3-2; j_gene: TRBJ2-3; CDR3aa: CASSPRLTVSSTDTQYF
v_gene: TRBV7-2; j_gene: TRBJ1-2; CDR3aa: CASSPSVGGYTF
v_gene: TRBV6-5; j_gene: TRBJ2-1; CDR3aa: CASSSTVQGEQFF